What follows are 30 T cell receptor beta chains derived from one specimen sequenced in a study of early T cells in non-severe SARS-CoV-2 infection. A single record per CDR3 protein comes from TCRdb applying MiXCR to the 5' RACE reads. Of 45,000 or so distinct CDR3 sequences in the sample, 4% were seen once. The specimen was whole blood. The receptors stem from an adult who was a healthcare worker with PCR-confirmed SARS-CoV-2 infection or an uninfected control (not recorded which).

At least ten counts were recorded for this clonotype. This sequence joins TRBV18 and TRBJ2-3; D is unclear. The CDR3 covers 19 residues. Deletions cut 2 bases from V and 4 bases from J, with 25 bases between. In germline, CDR1 is KGHSH, CDR2 LQKENI. CDR3 region: CASSPSALQALAGSDTQYF. The CDR3 DNA reads as TGTGCCAGCTCACCAAGCGCCCTTCAGGCCTTGGCTGGATCAGATACGCAGTATTTT.

This clonotype was seen at least ten times. This rearrangement joins TRBV25-1 to TRBJ1-5; perhaps TRBD1 as D (5 bases). Per germline, CDR1 MGHDK and CDR2 SYGVNS. V was trimmed by 3 bases and J by 7 bases, leaving 10 bases between them. The CDR3 is 13 residues long. The CDR3 is CASSDRVRQPQHF. CDR3 DNA: TGTGCCAGCAGTGACAGGGTAAGGCAGCCCCAGCATTTT. Based on the CDR3 plus reference TRBV25-1 and TRBJ1-5, the full variable domain is EADIYQTPRYLVIGTGKKITLECSQTMGHDKMYWYQQDPGMELHLIHYSYGVNSTEKGDLSSESTVSRIRTEHFPLTLESARPSHTSQYLCASSDRVRQPQHFGDGTRLSIL.

This chain connects TRBV7-8 to TRBJ2-3; D could derive from TRBD1 or TRBD2 (5 bases each). Trimming removed 3 bases at V and 1 base at J, with 11 bases between. From germline, CDR1 is SGHVS and CDR2 FQNEAQ. CDR3 length: 15 amino acids. CDR3 region: CASSFLGRRTDTQYF. The CDR3 DNA is TGTGCCAGCAGCTTCTTGGGACGGCGCACAGATACGCAGTATTTT.

This clonotype was recorded many times. The rearrangement links TRBV5-4 to TRBJ2-5; D is undetermined. The germline V gene encodes CDR1 SGHNT and CDR2 YYREEE (reference sequence). This CDR3 contains 13 residues. The V end lost 1 base, the J end lost 9 bases, and 13 bases lay between the germline ends. The CDR3 region is CASSLSGTPAQYF. DNA of the CDR3: TGTGCCAGCAGCTTGTCCGGAACGCCGGCCCAGTACTTC.

This clonotype was recorded many times. This sequence joins TRBV12-3 or TRBV12-4 and TRBJ1-1; D call uncertain. V was clipped by 5 bases and J by 0 bases, with 10 bases between them. The CDR3 is made up of 14 amino acids. CDR3: CASSPLNMNTEAFF. In nucleotides, the CDR3 is TGTGCCAGCAGTCCCCTCAACATGAACACTGAAGCTTTCTTT.

The sample holds a few counts of this clonotype. The chain carries TRBV5-5 and TRBJ2-2, with TRBD2 matching 8 bases. Germline V lookup: CDR1 SGHKS, CDR2 YYEKEE (reference sequence). V lost 4 bases and J lost 0; bases outside the gene matches: 8. The CDR3 is made up of 17 amino acids. The CDR3 sequence: CASSRGLAQTNTGELFF. In DNA, the CDR3 is TGTGCCAGCAGCCGCGGACTAGCCCAAACGAACACCGGGGAGCTGTTTTTT. The full variable domain, its missing parts supplied by reference TRBV5-5 and TRBJ2-2, is DAGVTQSPTHLIKTRGQQVTLRCSPISGHKSVSWYQQVLGQGPQFIFQYYEKEERGRGNFPDRFSARQFPNYSSELNVNALLLGDSALYLCASSRGLAQTNTGELFFGEGSRLTVL.

This clonotype was picked up many times. The rearrangement joins TRBV7-2 to TRBJ2-5, with 8 positions matching TRBD2. The ends lost 8 bases at V and 2 bases at J; junction bases unmatched: 13. The germline CDR1 and CDR2 sequences are SGHTA and FQGNSA. CDR3 length: 16 residues. The CDR3 coding sequence is TGTGCCAGCGGGCCCCCGAGACTAGCGACTCAAGAGACCCAGTACTTC. It codes for CASGPPRLATQETQYF.

This clonotype has a count of ten or more. The chain couples TRBV19 to TRBJ1-2, with D unresolved. The germline gives CDR1 LNHDA, CDR2 SQIVND (reference sequence). V shed 10 bases and J shed 4 bases, with 16 bases lying between them. The CDR3 spans 13 residues. CDR3 coding DNA: TGTGCCACCAGACGTGCGCAGCTCTATGGCTACACCTTC. It translates to CATRRAQLYGYTF.

There are many counts of this clonotype. This chain connects TRBV20-1 to TRBJ1-6, with 8 bases lining up with TRBD1. Per germline, CDR1 DFQATT and CDR2 SNEGSKA (reference sequence). V was pared by 7 bases and J by 10 bases, with 12 bases of the junction left unmatched. This CDR3 spans 14 amino acids. CDR3 in amino acids: CSVRTGNEGSPLHF. The DNA of the CDR3 is TGCAGTGTGCGGACAGGGAACGAGGGCTCACCCCTCCACTTT.

In its sample, this clonotype was seen a few times. The CDR3 protein is CASRLRDSLYEQYF. CDR3 DNA: TGTGCCAGCAGGCTCCGGGACAGCCTCTACGAGCAGTACTTC. V and J are TRBV28 and TRBJ2-7, with 7 bases matching TRBD1. The length of the CDR3 is 14 residues. Germline V CDR1 and CDR2: MDHEN, SYDVKM. V lost 6 bases, J lost 3 bases, and 8 bases stayed unmatched.

This clonotype came up many times. V usage is TRBV7-2 and J usage is TRBJ2-7; D possibly corresponds to TRBD1 (6 bases). The CDR3 covers 15 residues. Germline values: CDR1 SGHTA, CDR2 FQGNSA. V gave up 0 bases and J gave up 6 bases, with 15 bases separating them. CDR3 in DNA: TGTGCCAGCAGCTTAGCCCCCACCCAGGGGTCCGAGCAGTACTTC. Its translation is CASSLAPTQGSEQYF.

This clonotype occurred many times. V is TRBV12-3 or TRBV12-4 and J is TRBJ1-1; D gene uncertain. The V end was cut by 5 bases, the J end by 0 bases, with 13 bases between. The length of the CDR3 is 15 residues. In nucleotides, the CDR3 is TGTGCCAGCAGTCTGTTAACAGCCTTGAACACTGAAGCTTTCTTT. Translating gives CASSLLTALNTEAFF.

This clonotype was seen at least ten times. The chain couples TRBV5-6 to TRBJ2-5; D remains ambiguous. Germline loops: CDR1 SGHDT, CDR2 YYEEEE. V lost 1 base and J 5 bases, leaving 12 bases between the germline ends. The CDR3 sequence is 14 residues long. The CDR3 DNA reads as TGTGCCAGCAGCTTGTACGACCCGTTGGAGACCCAGTACTTC. This translates into CASSLYDPLETQYF.

This clonotype was seen many times. The chain has TRBV18 and TRBJ2-7; D is possibly TRBD2 (5 bases). This CDR3 is built from 15 residues. Germline V gene sequence: CDR1 KGHSH, CDR2 LQKENI. The V gene lost 5 bases and the J gene lost 2 bases, with 16 bases spanning the gap. The CDR3 loop reads CASSFGEGTAYEQYF. DNA for the CDR3: TGTGCCAGCTCATTCGGCGAGGGCACCGCCTACGAGCAGTACTTC.

The sample holds many counts of this clonotype. This rearrangement joins TRBV29-1 to TRBJ2-1; 13 bases align to TRBD2. J lost 2 bases, V lost 1 base, and 8 bases had no gene match. Germline CDR1 reads SQVTM; CDR2 reads ANQGSEA. The CDR3 totals 18 residues. The CDR3 reads CSVEGATSGRGAYNEQFF. Written as DNA, the CDR3 is TGCAGCGTTGAAGGGGCCACTAGCGGGAGGGGTGCCTACAATGAGCAGTTCTTC.

This clonotype was counted at least ten times. The chain combines TRBV7-9 with TRBJ1-3; D is perhaps TRBD1 (6 bases). Germline lookup yields CDR1 SEHNR and CDR2 FQNEAQ (reference sequence). There are 14 residues in the CDR3. Trimming removed 5 bases from V and 11 bases from J, with 19 bases in between. For the CDR3, the DNA is TGTGCCAGCAGCACACACTCCAACAGGGACTCCATATATTTT. It specifies CASSTHSNRDSIYF.

This clonotype was observed at least ten times. V and J are TRBV7-9 and TRBJ2-7; 9 bases are a match to TRBD1. The germline gives CDR1 SEHNR, CDR2 FQNEAQ (reference sequence). The CDR3 has 16 amino acids. V lost 6 bases to trimming and J lost 1 base; unmatched junction nucleotides: 10. The CDR3 is CASSRRTGALSYEQYF. The CDR3 nucleotides read TGTGCCAGCAGTCGCAGGACAGGGGCTTTGTCCTACGAGCAGTACTTC.

At least ten counts were recorded for this clonotype. This rearrangement joins TRBV7-2 to TRBJ2-1; maybe TRBD1 (7 bases). The CDR3 is made up of 16 amino acids. Germline-derived CDR1 and CDR2 are SGHTA and FQGNSA. With 5 bases removed from V and 2 bases from J, the gap between germline ends came to 16 bases. The CDR3 here is CASSPRGTVTYNEQFF. The CDR3 nucleotides are TGTGCCAGCAGCCCCCGCGGGACAGTCACCTACAATGAGCAGTTCTTC.

This clonotype appeared many times. V gene TRBV20-1 combines with J gene TRBJ1-3, with no clear D. CDR3 size: 14 residues. Trimming stripped 5 bases from V and 0 bases from J, with 11 bases between. The germline V gene has CDR1 DFQATT and CDR2 SNEGSKA (reference sequence). CDR3: CSAFTTNSGNTIYF. CDR3 DNA: TGCAGTGCTTTTACTACTAACTCTGGAAACACCATATATTTT.

There are many counts of this clonotype. The rearrangement joins TRBV6-4 to TRBJ2-1; no clear D. In germline, CDR1 is MRHNA, CDR2 SNTAGT. The CDR3 extends over 14 amino acids. Trimming removed 5 bases at V and 10 bases at J, with 18 bases between. DNA of the CDR3: TGTGCCAGCAGTCCCCAGGCCAAAGCCCGGGAGCAGTTCTTC. This translates into CASSPQAKAREQFF.

The CDR3 spells CASSTWTGEGHYGYTF. The CDR3 bases are TGTGCCAGCAGCACCTGGACAGGGGAGGGGCACTATGGCTACACCTTC. This rearrangement joins TRBV7-9 to TRBJ1-2, with 9 bases identical to TRBD1. The CDR3 spans 16 residues. CDR1 and CDR2 (germline): SEHNR, FQNEAQ (reference sequence). Trimming at V came to 5 bases and at J to 3 bases, leaving 10 bases not matched to a gene. Full variable domain (rest looked up from reference TRBV7-9 and TRBJ1-2): DTGVSQNPRHKITKRGQNVTFRCDPISEHNRLYWYRQTLGQGPEFLTYFQNEAQLEKSRLLSDRFSAERPKGSFSTLEIQRTEQGDSAMYLCASSTWTGEGHYGYTFGSGTRLTVV.

This clonotype was recorded a few times. V and J are TRBV2 and TRBJ2-3, with TRBD2 matching 11 bases. Trimming took 6 bases from V and 2 from J; bases not matched to a gene: 1. This CDR3 region has 14 residues. Looked up from germline, CDR1 is SNHLY and CDR2 is FYNNEI. CDR3 nucleotide sequence: TGTGCCAGCAGACTAGCGGGAGTCACAGATACGCAGTATTTT. Its protein product is CASRLAGVTDTQYF.

This clonotype was seen at least ten times. CDR3 nucleotides: TGCGCCAGCACGCTAGGACAGGGGGCGAACACCGGGGAGCTGTTTTTT. Protein: CASTLGQGANTGELFF. The chain combines TRBV5-1 with TRBJ2-2; 10 bases map to TRBD1. Germline V CDR1 and CDR2: SGHRS, YFSETQ. This CDR3 spans 16 amino acids. V lost 6 bases and J lost 0; bases outside the gene matches: 5.

The table lists this clonotype with many counts. The chain combines TRBV7-9 with TRBJ2-7, with a weak D call TRBD1 (5 bases). There are 12 residues in the CDR3. V lost 5 bases and J lost 6, with 11 bases in between. CDR1 and CDR2 (germline): SEHNR, FQNEAQ (reference sequence). CDR3 DNA: TGTGCCAGCAGCCCAGGACAATCCGAGCAGTACTTC. Translated, it gives CASSPGQSEQYF.

V gene TRBV6-2 or TRBV6-3 combines with J gene TRBJ2-5; 10 bases line up with TRBD2. The CDR3 extends over 17 amino acids. V dropped 5 bases and J dropped 5; count of bases not matched to a gene: 14. CDR1 and CDR2 (germline): MNHEY, SVGEGT. The CDR3 DNA reads TGTGCCAGCAGTCTAGGGCAGCTAGCGGGAGTATCCGAGACCCAGTACTTC. As protein: CASSLGQLAGVSETQYF.

This clonotype was recorded at least ten times. The rearrangement links TRBV10-2 to TRBJ2-4; 9 bases match TRBD2. CDR3 size: 17 residues. In germline, CDR1 is WSHSY, CDR2 SAAADI. J was trimmed by 8 bases and V by 8 bases; bases with no gene match: 19. CDR3 DNA: TGCGCCAGCCTCCCTCTAGCGGGATTCACCGGGGATTACATTCAGTACTTC. It translates to CASLPLAGFTGDYIQYF.

This clonotype appeared many times. DNA of the CDR3: TGTGCCAGCAGCGGTCGGAGCAATCAGCCCCAGCATTTT. Translation: CASSGRSNQPQHF. The V and J genes are TRBV9 and TRBJ1-5; D uncertain. The CDR3 is 13 amino acids. Germline values: CDR1 SGDLS, CDR2 YYNGEE. The ends were cut back, 3 bases at V and 1 base at J, with 5 bases in the middle.

This clonotype was picked up many times. The gene calls are TRBV29-1 and TRBJ2-7; possible D gene TRBD2, 6 bases. CDR3 size: 12 residues. Germline CDR1 reads SQVTM; CDR2 reads ANQGSEA. The V end was cut by 3 bases, the J end by 7 bases, with 13 bases between. The CDR3: CSVDGGGEEQYF. In DNA form, the CDR3 reads TGCAGCGTTGACGGCGGCGGGGAGGAGCAGTACTTC.

Ten or more counts support this clonotype. This chain connects TRBV5-1 to TRBJ2-5; perhaps TRBD2 as D (6 bases). V lost 6 bases, J lost 2 bases, and 11 bases lay in between. This CDR3 comprises 13 residues. Looked up from germline, CDR1 is SGHRS and CDR2 is YFSETQ. The CDR3 region has the DNA TGCGCCAGCAAACCTCTAGCGCAAGAGACCCAGTACTTC. Protein sequence: CASKPLAQETQYF.

This clonotype was seen many times. The chain recombines TRBV11-2 with TRBJ2-7; D remains ambiguous. The germline V gene has CDR1 SGHAT and CDR2 FQNNGV. This CDR3 spans 14 amino acids. The ends were cut back, 0 bases at V and 0 bases at J, with 6 bases in the middle. The CDR3 DNA reads as TGTGCCAGCAGCTTAGACAGGTCCTCCTACGAGCAGTACTTC. This translates into CASSLDRSSYEQYF.